This T cell receptor (beta chain) was retrieved from a study of T-cell memory formation after mild COVID-19. Study-level results: Mainly CM and EM harbored the contracting CD4+ clones; mainly EMRA harbored the CD8+ ones. Whereas later expanders leaned CD4+, clones contracting day 15 to 85 showed a balanced CD4/CD8 makeup. That cross-reactive memory joined was suggested by some responding clones appearing in pre-infection memory.

TCR alpha and TCR beta cDNA libraries carrying sample barcodes and UMIs came from 5'RACE with constant-segment primers. TCRdb re-derived calls from the 5' RACE reads in MiXCR, one entry per CDR3 protein. The table records hundreds of thousands of distinct CDR3 sequences, around a sixth of them present only once. As to this clonotype: The target antigen is unknown.

The V gene end was trimmed by 2 bases and the J gene end by 3 bases; junction bases not matched to a gene: 5. This CDR3 region has 15 residues. CDR1 and CDR2 (germline): MGHRA, YSYEKL. J is TRBJ2-3 and V is TRBV4-1, with 7 bases lining up with TRBD2. Source material: PBMCs or a T cell subset sorted from them (not recorded which). This clonotype was sampled from a young man who had mild COVID-19 (a few samples of this study predate the infection). Cell type and time point are not known. The CDR3 here is CASSQHGAGTDTQYF. The CDR3 nucleotides are TGCGCCAGCAGCCAACATGGAGCGGGGACAGATACGCAGTATTTT.